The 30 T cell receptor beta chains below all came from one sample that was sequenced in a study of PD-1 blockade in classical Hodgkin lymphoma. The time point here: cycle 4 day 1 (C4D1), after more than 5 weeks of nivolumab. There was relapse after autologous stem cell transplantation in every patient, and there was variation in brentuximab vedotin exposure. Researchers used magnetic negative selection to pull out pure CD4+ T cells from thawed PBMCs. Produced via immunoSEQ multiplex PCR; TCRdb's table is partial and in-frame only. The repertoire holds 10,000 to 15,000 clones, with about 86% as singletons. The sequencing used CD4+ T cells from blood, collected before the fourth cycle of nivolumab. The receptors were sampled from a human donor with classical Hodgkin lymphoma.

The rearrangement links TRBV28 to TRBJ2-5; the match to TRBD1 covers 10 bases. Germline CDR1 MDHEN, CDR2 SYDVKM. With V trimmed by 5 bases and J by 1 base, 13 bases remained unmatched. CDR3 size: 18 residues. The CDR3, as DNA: TGTGCCAGCAGTCTCATAACCTGGGACAGGGGTCTCCAAGAGACCCAGTACTTC. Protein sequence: CASSLITWDRGLQETQYF.

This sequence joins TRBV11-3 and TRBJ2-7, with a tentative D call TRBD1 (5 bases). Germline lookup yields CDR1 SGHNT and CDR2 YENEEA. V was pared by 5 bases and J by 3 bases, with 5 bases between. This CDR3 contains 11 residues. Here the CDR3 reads CASSRGYEQYF. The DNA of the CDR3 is TGTGCCAGCAGCAGGGGCTACGAGCAGTACTTC.

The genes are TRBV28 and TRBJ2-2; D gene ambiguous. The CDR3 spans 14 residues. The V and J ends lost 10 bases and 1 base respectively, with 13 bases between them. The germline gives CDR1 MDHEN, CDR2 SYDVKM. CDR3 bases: TGTGCCACCAAAGAGAGTGGGAACACCGGGGAGCTGTTTTTT. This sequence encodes CATKESGNTGELFF.

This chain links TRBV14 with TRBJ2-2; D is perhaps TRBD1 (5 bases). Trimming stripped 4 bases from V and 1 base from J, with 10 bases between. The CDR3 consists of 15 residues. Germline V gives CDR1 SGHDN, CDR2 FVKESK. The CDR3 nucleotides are TGTGCCAGCAGCCGAGGAACAGGGAACACCGGGGAGCTGTTTTTT. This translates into CASSRGTGNTGELFF.

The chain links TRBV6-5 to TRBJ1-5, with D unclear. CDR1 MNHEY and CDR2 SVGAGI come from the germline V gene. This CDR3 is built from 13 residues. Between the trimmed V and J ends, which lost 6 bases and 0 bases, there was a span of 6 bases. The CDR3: CASSSGSNQPQHF. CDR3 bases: TGTGCCAGCAGCTCAGGTAGCAATCAGCCCCAGCATTTT.

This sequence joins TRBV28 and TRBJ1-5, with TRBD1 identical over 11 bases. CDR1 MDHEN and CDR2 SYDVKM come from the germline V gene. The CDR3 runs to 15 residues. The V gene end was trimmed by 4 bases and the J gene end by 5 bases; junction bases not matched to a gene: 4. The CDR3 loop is CASSSGTGGDQPQHF. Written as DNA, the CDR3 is TGTGCCAGCAGTTCCGGGACAGGGGGGGATCAGCCCCAGCATTTT.

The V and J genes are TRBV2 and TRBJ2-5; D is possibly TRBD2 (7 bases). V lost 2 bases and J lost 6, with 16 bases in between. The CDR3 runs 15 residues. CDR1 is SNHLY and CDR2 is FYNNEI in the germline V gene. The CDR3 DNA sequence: TGTGCCAGCAGTGAAAGTTGGGGGGGCCCCCAGACCCAGTACTTC. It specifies CASSESWGGPQTQYF. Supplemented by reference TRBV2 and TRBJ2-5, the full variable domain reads EPEVTQTPSHQVTQMGQEVILRCVPISNHLYFYWYRQILGQKVEFLVSFYNNEISEKSEIFDDQFSVERPDGSNFTLKIRSTKLEDSAMYFCASSESWGGPQTQYFGPGTRLLVL.

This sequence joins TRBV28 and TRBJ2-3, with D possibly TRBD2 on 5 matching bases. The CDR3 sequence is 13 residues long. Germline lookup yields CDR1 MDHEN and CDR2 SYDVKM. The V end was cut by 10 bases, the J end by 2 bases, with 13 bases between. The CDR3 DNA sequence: TGTGCCACAGCGCGGGTCGACACAGATACGCAGTATTTT. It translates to CATARVDTDTQYF.

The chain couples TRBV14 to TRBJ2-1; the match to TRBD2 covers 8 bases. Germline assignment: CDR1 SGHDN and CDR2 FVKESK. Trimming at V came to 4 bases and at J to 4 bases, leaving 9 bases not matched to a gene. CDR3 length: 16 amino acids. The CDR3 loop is CASSRLGAGAYNEQFF. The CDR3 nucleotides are TGTGCCAGCAGCCGCCTCGGAGCGGGGGCTTACAATGAGCAGTTCTTC.

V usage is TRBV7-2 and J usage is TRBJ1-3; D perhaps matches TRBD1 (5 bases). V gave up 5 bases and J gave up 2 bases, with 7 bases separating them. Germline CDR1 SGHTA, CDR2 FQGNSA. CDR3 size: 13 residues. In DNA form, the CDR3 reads TGTGCCAGCAGCGGGGACCCTGGAAACACCATATATTTT. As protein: CASSGDPGNTIYF.

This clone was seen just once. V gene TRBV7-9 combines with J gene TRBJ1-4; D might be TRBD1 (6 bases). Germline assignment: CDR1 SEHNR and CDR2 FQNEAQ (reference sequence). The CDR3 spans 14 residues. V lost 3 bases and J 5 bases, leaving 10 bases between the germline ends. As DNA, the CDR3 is TGTGCCAGCAGCTTGAGACAGGCGAATGAAAAACTGTTTTTT. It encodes CASSLRQANEKLFF.

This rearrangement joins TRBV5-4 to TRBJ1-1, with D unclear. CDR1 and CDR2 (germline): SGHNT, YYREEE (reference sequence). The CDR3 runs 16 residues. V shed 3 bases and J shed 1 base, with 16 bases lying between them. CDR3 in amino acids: CASSSPSRKSNTEAFF. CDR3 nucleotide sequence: TGTGCCAGCAGCTCCCCATCGAGGAAATCGAACACTGAAGCTTTCTTT.

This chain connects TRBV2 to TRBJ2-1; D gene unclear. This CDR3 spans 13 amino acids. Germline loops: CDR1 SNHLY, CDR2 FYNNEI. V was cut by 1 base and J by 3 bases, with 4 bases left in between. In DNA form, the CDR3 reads TGTGCCAGCAGTGAAGACAACTACAATGAGCAGTTCTTC. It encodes CASSEDNYNEQFF.

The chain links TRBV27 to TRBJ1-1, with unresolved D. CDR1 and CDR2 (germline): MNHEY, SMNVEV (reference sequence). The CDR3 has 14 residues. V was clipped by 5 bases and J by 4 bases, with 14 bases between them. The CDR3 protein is CASSPTTESTEAFF. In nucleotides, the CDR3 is TGTGCCAGCAGTCCTACGACTGAGAGCACTGAAGCTTTCTTT.

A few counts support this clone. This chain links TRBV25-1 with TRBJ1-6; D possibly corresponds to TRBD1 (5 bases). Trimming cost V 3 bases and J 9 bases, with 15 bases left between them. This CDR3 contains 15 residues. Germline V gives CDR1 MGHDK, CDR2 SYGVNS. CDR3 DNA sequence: TGTGCCAGCAGTGAGCCGGGACGCAGGGTTTCACCCCTCCACTTT. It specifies CASSEPGRRVSPLHF.

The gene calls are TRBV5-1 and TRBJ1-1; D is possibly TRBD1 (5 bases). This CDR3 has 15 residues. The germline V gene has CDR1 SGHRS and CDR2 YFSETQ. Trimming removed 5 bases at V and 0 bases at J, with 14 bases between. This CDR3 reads CASRRDQAMNTEAFF. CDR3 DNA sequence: TGCGCCAGCAGGCGGGACCAAGCGATGAACACTGAAGCTTTCTTT.

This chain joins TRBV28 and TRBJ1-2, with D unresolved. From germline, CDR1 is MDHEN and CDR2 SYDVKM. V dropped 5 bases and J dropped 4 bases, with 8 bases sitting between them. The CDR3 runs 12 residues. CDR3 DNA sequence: TGTGCCAGCAGTCGGACGGGCTATGGCTACACCTTC. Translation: CASSRTGYGYTF.

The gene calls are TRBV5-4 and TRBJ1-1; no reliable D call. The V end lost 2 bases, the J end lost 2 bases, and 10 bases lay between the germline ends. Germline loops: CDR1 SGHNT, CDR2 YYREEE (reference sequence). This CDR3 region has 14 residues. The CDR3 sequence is CASSFFEDNTEAFF. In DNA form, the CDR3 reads TGTGCCAGCAGCTTCTTTGAGGATAACACTGAAGCTTTCTTT.

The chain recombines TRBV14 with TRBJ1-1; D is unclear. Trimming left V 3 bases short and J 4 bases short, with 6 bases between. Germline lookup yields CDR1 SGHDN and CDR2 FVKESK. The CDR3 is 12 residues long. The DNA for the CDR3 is TGTGCCAGCAGCCACGGATCCACTGAAGCTTTCTTT. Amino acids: CASSHGSTEAFF.

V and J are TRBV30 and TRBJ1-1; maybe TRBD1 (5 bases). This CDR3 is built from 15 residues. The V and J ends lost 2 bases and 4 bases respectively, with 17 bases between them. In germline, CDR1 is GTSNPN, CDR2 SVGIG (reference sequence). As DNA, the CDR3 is TGTGCCTGGAGTTTCCTCACCCCAGGGTTCACTGAAGCTTTCTTT. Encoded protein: CAWSFLTPGFTEAFF.

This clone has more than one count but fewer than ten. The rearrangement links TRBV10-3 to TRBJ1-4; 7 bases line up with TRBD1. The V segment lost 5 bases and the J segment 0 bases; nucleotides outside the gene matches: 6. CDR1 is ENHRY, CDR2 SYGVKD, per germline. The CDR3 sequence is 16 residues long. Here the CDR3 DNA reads TGTGCCATCAGTACGGGACAGAGCGCAACTAATGAAAAACTGTTTTTT. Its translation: CAISTGQSATNEKLFF.

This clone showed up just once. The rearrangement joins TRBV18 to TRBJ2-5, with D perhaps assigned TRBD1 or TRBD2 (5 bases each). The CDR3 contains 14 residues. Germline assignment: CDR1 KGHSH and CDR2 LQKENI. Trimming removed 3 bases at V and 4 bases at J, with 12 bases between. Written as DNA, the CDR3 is TGTGCCAGCTCACCGGGGACCCTGGGAGAGACCCAGTACTTC. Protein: CASSPGTLGETQYF.

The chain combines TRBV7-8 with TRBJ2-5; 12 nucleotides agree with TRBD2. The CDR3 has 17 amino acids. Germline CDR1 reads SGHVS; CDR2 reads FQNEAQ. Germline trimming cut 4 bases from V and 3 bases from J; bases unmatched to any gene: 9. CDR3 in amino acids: CASSSPPRLAGEETQYF. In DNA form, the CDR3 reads TGTGCCAGCAGCTCCCCACCCCGACTAGCGGGGGAAGAGACCCAGTACTTC.

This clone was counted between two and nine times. The CDR3 is CASSTTSGGSGELFF. The CDR3 region has the DNA TGTGCCAGCAGCACGACTAGCGGGGGATCCGGGGAGCTGTTTTTT. The genes are TRBV7-2 and TRBJ2-2, with 12 bases fitting TRBD2. The V gene end was trimmed by 5 bases and the J gene end by 6 bases; junction bases not matched to a gene: 4. The length of the CDR3 is 15 residues. Germline V gene data show CDR1 as SGHTA and CDR2 as FQGNSA.

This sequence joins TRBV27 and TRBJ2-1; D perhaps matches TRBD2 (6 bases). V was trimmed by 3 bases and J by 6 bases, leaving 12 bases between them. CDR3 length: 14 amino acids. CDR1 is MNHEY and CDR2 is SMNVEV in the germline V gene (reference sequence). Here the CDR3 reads CASSLERARNEQFF. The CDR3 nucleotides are TGTGCCAGCAGTTTGGAGCGGGCCCGCAATGAGCAGTTCTTC.

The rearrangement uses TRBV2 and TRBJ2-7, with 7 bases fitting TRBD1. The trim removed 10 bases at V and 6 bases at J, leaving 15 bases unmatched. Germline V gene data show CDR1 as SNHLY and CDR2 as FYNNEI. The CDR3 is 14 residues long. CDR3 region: CANSFDRVWGEQYF. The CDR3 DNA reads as TGTGCCAACTCCTTTGACAGGGTGTGGGGCGAGCAGTACTTC.

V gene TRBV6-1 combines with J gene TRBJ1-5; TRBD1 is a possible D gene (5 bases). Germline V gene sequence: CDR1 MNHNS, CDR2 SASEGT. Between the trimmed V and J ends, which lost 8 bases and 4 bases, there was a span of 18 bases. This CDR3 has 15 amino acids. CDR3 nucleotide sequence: TGTGCCAGCTTACATGGGAGTGGGGGAAATCAGCCCCAGCATTTT. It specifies CASLHGSGGNQPQHF.

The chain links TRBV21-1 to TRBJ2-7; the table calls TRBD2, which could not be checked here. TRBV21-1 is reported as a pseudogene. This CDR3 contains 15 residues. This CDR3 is CASTINGGMRYEQYF. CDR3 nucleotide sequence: TGTGCCAGCACCATAAACGGGGGGATGAGATACGAGCAGTACTTC.

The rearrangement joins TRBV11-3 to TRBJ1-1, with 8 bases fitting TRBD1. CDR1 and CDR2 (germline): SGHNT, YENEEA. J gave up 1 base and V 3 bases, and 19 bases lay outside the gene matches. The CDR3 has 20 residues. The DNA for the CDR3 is TGTGCCAGCAGCTTTTGGGCCTATCCGGGACAGGCAAAACGGAACACTGAAGCTTTCTTT. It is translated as CASSFWAYPGQAKRNTEAFF.

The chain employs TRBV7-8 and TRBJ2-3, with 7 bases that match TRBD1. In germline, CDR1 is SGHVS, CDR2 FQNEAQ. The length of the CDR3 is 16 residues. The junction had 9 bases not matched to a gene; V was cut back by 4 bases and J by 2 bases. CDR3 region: CASSSTRQGITDTQYF. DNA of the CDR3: TGTGCCAGCAGCTCAACCCGACAGGGAATCACAGATACGCAGTATTTT.